The 17 T cell receptor beta chains below all came from one sample that was sequenced in a study of blood T cell repertoires in COVID-19. The method was immunoSEQ multiplex PCR; TCRdb's version includes in-frame clones alone and lacks a portion of them. The table lists 140,000 to 150,000 clones, around 87% of them singletons. What was sequenced was peripheral blood. Source of these receptors: a man aged 50-60 years who had recovered from COVID-19.

The rearrangement uses TRBV6-5 and TRBJ2-1, with 10 bases aligning to TRBD2. The germline V gene encodes CDR1 MNHEY and CDR2 SVGAGI. The CDR3 covers 15 residues. Germline trimming cut 5 bases from V and 8 bases from J; bases unmatched to any gene: 9. In DNA, the CDR3 is TGTGCCAGCAGTAACAGCGGGGGGGTGCGGGATGAGCAGTTCTTC. Its protein product is CASSNSGGVRDEQFF.

The chain uses TRBV6-5 and TRBJ1-2; tentative D call: TRBD1 (5 bases). Per the germline V gene, CDR1 is MNHEY and CDR2 is SVGAGI. There are 13 residues in the CDR3. Trimming cost V 2 bases and J 6 bases, with 10 bases left between them. The CDR3 loop is CASSYRTSDGYTF. As DNA, the CDR3 is TGTGCCAGCAGTTACAGGACATCAGATGGCTACACCTTC.

The V and J genes are TRBV10-3 and TRBJ2-7, with a tentative D call TRBD1 (7 bases). The CDR3 length is 14 residues. Germline values: CDR1 ENHRY, CDR2 SYGVKD. The V and J ends lost 5 bases and 6 bases respectively, with 17 bases between them. CDR3 in DNA: TGTGCCATCAGTCCACAGGGGACCGGGGGCGAGCAGTACTTC. Its translation is CAISPQGTGGEQYF.

Turning to this clone: Other DNA sequences in this specimen translate into the identical CDR3. This rearrangement joins TRBV5-1 to TRBJ1-2; 7 nucleotides align to TRBD1. The CDR3 has 14 amino acids. In germline, CDR1 is SGHRS, CDR2 YFSETQ. J was trimmed by 5 bases and V by 4 bases; bases with no gene match: 8. The CDR3 reads CASSLEGANYGYTF. CDR3 nucleotides: TGCGCCAGCAGCCTGGAGGGGGCGAATTATGGCTACACCTTC.

The chain has TRBV7-9 and TRBJ1-5, with D hard to call. The V and J ends lost 6 bases and 7 bases respectively, with 10 bases between them. CDR3 length equals 12 residues. The germline gives CDR1 SEHNR, CDR2 FQNEAQ (reference sequence). DNA for the CDR3: TGTGCCAGCAGTCCCGGCGGACAGCCCCAGCATTTT. It translates to CASSPGGQPQHF.

The CDR3 is CASSVRLAEIPYNEQFF. The CDR3 DNA reads TGTGCCAGCAGCGTTCGACTAGCGGAGATACCTTACAATGAGCAGTTCTTC. This chain uses TRBV9 with TRBJ2-1; 9 positions agree with TRBD2. The CDR3 loop spans 17 amino acids. The germline V gene encodes CDR1 SGDLS and CDR2 YYNGEE. The junction had 10 bases not matched to a gene; V was cut back by 2 bases and J by 4 bases. Based on the CDR3 plus reference TRBV9 and TRBJ2-1, the full variable domain is DSGVTQTPKHLITATGQRVTLRCSPRSGDLSVYWYQQSLDQGLQFLIQYYNGEERAKGNILERFSAQQFPDLHSELNLSSLELGDSALYFCASSVRLAEIPYNEQFFGPGTRLTVL.

This clone came up once. The V and J genes are TRBV18 and TRBJ2-3, with 9 bases matching TRBD2. CDR1 is KGHSH and CDR2 is LQKENI in the germline V gene. This CDR3 comprises 15 residues. J gave up 5 bases and V 3 bases, and 6 bases lay outside the gene matches. CDR3 bases: TGTGCCAGCTCACCTGCGGGGGGGGCAAGAGATACGCAGTATTTT. Translating gives CASSPAGGARDTQYF. Full variable domain (rest looked up from reference TRBV18 and TRBJ2-3): NAGVMQNPRHLVRRRGQEARLRCSPMKGHSHVYWYRQLPEEGLKFMVYLQKENIIDESGMPKERFSAEFPKEGPSILRIQQVVRGDSAAYFCASSPAGGARDTQYFGPGTRLTVL.

As regards this clone: Other nucleotide sequences in the sample specify the same CDR3. V is TRBV4-3 and J is TRBJ1-1; tentative D call: TRBD1 (5 bases). The CDR3 runs to 13 residues. V lost 0 bases, J lost 3 bases, and 5 bases lay in between. From germline, CDR1 is LGHNA and CDR2 YSLEER. CDR3 region: CASSQDRDTEAFF. As DNA, the CDR3 is TGCGCCAGCAGCCAAGACAGGGACACTGAAGCTTTCTTT.

Here the CDR3 DNA reads TGTGCCTGGAGCTTCGTTATCAGTTCCAAATCTAACTATGGCTACACCTTC. This sequence encodes CAWSFVISSKSNYGYTF. This chain links TRBV30 with TRBJ1-2; D is ambiguous. Germline values: CDR1 GTSNPN, CDR2 SVGIG (reference sequence). The V gene lost 3 bases and the J gene lost 0 bases, with 20 bases spanning the gap. The CDR3 loop spans 17 amino acids. The full variable domain, its missing parts supplied by reference TRBV30 and TRBJ1-2, is SQTIHQWPATLVQPVGSPLSLECTVEGTSNPNLYWYRQAAGRGLQLLFYSVGIGQISSEVPQNLSASRPQDRQFILSSKKLLLSDSGFYLCAWSFVISSKSNYGYTFGSGTRLTVV.

The V and J genes are TRBV3-1 (or the pseudogene TRBV3-2) and TRBJ1-6; no firm D call. The germline V gene has CDR1 LGHDT and CDR2 YNNKEL (reference sequence). The CDR3 covers 15 residues. The V gene lost 2 bases and the J gene lost 14 bases, with 19 bases spanning the gap. CDR3 amino acids: CASSQPAGLTRALHF. CDR3 in DNA: TGTGCCAGCAGCCAACCTGCTGGGCTCACGAGAGCCCTCCACTTT.

The chain is built from TRBV9 and TRBJ2-5; TRBD1 matches 9 bases. The CDR3 spans 15 residues. Germline V gene lookup returns CDR1 SGDLS and CDR2 YYNGEE. Trimming took 3 bases from V and 5 from J; bases not matched to a gene: 8. The CDR3 sequence is CASSAGTGLGETQYF. CDR3 coding DNA: TGTGCCAGCAGCGCAGGGACAGGGCTGGGCGAGACCCAGTACTTC.

This rearrangement joins TRBV7-9 to TRBJ1-1, with D possibly being TRBD1 (6 bases). The CDR3 sequence is 12 residues long. The V gene's germline CDR1 is SEHNR and CDR2 FQNEAQ (reference sequence). Between the trimmed V and J ends, which lost 5 bases and 8 bases, there was a span of 12 bases. Here the CDR3 reads CASSAGQSEAFF. CDR3 sequence (DNA): TGTGCCAGCAGCGCCGGACAGAGCGAAGCTTTCTTT.

This clone was recorded once. The V call is TRBV19, the J call TRBJ2-7; 8 nucleotides line up with TRBD1. CDR3 length: 15 residues. V shed 4 bases, J shed 6 bases, and the junction held 11 bases outside the gene matches. Germline V gene sequence: CDR1 LNHDA, CDR2 SQIVND (reference sequence). For the CDR3, the DNA is TGTGCCAGTAGTAGATTACCACAGGGGGGCGGCGAGCAGTACTTC. The encoded protein is CASSRLPQGGGEQYF.

The chain employs TRBV11-2 and TRBJ2-3, with 12 bases lining up with TRBD2. The CDR3 loop spans 17 amino acids. Germline-derived CDR1 and CDR2 are SGHAT and FQNNGV. V lost 8 bases, J lost 1 base, and 10 bases stayed unmatched. The CDR3 sequence: CASGSLAGGLGTDTQYF. The CDR3 coding sequence is TGTGCCAGCGGGAGCCTAGCGGGGGGGCTCGGCACAGATACGCAGTATTTT.

The chain has TRBV27 and TRBJ2-5; the D gene is possibly TRBD1 (5 bases). This CDR3 region has 16 residues. Trimming removed 5 bases from V and 1 base from J, with 17 bases in between. Germline CDR1 reads MNHEY; CDR2 reads SMNVEV (reference sequence). The CDR3 sequence is CASSPVPLGAQETQYF. The CDR3 DNA reads TGTGCCAGCAGTCCCGTCCCACTTGGGGCCCAAGAGACCCAGTACTTC.

The gene calls are TRBV9 and TRBJ2-2, with 7 bases matching TRBD1. The CDR3 runs 14 residues. The germline V gene encodes CDR1 SGDLS and CDR2 YYNGEE. V shed 1 base, J shed 7 bases, and the junction held 4 bases outside the gene matches. CDR3 nucleotides: TGTGCCAGCAGCGTATTACAGGGGATCGGGGAGCTGTTTTTT. Translating it yields CASSVLQGIGELFF. The whole variable domain, remainder taken from reference TRBV9 and TRBJ2-2, is DSGVTQTPKHLITATGQRVTLRCSPRSGDLSVYWYQQSLDQGLQFLIQYYNGEERAKGNILERFSAQQFPDLHSELNLSSLELGDSALYFCASSVLQGIGELFFGEGSRLTVL.

The V gene is TRBV10-3, the J gene TRBJ2-5; unclear D gene. The V end lost 3 bases, the J end lost 5 bases, and 16 bases lay between the germline ends. There are 15 residues in the CDR3. The germline V gene encodes CDR1 ENHRY and CDR2 SYGVKD. CDR3 sequence reads: CAISEGQISRETQYF. CDR3 coding DNA: TGTGCCATCAGTGAAGGTCAGATATCGCGGGAGACCCAGTACTTC.